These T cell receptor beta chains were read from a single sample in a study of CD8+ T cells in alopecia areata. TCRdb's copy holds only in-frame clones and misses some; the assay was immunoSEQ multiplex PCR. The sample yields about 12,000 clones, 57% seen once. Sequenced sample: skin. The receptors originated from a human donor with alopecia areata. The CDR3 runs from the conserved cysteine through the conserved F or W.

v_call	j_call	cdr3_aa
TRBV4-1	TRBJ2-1	CASSQSGTAYNEQFF
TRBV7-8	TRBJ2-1	CASSLGKPSGYNEQFF
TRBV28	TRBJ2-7	CASSLAGGLYEQYF
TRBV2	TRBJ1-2	CASTGQGIGYTF
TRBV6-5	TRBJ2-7	CASSYSLGPYEQYF
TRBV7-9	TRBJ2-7	CASSFTGVSYEQYF
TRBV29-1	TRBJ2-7	CSVEEGVDRGLSYEQYF
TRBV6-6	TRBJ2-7	CASTNTRGGTYEQYF
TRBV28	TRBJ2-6	CASRYSSGANVLTF
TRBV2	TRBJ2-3	CASSEAASGTLADTQYF
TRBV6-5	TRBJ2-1	CASSSLAGSYNEQFF
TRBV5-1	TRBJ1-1	CASSLQAPSYMNTEAFF
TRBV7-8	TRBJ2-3	CASSLVQDRGPLTDTQYF
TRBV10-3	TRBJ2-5	CAISESLGQGALETQYF
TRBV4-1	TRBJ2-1	CASSGTSGSYNEQFF
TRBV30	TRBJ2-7	CASGTGINEQYF
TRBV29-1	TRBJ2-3	CSVSGRTSDTQYF
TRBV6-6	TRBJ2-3	CASSYFRQGSTDTQYF
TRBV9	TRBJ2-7	CASSVEGQGFVDEQYF
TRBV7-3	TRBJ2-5	CASSLTGRSQETQYF
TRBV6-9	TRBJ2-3	CASSYPGLAGEEDTQYF
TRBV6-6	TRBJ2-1	CASSYSGTGGVNEQFF
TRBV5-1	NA	CASSPILGTYEQYF
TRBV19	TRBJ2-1	CASSRTSGGAYEQFF
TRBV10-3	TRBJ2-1	CAISEAPSGMGNEQFF
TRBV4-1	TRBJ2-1	CASSPSGFNEQFF
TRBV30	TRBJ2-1	CAWSVVVRTGKWVNEQFF
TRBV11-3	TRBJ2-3	CASSDRDKPGTDTQYF
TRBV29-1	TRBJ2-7	CSAWTESYEQYF
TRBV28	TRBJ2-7	CASSAPRAPYEQYF
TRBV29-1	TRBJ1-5	CSVATGFLGNQPQHF
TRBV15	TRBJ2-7	CATSNIPARGIAEQYF
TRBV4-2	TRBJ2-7	CASSQDTNEQYF
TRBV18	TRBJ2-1	CASSPRIAKDEQFF
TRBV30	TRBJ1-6	CAMDIGSISSPLHF
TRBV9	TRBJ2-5	CASSVGLAVKETQYF